The T cell receptor (beta chain) described here comes from a study of regulatory T cells in long-lasting Graves disease. Study-wide results and caveats: Under persistent disease, TRBV28, TRBJ1-2 and TRBJ2-5 were used preferentially.

The germline V gene encodes CDR1 SGHNT and CDR2 YENEEA. The CDR3 loop spans 16 amino acids. The ends were cut back, 6 bases at V and 5 bases at J, with 21 bases in the middle. This clonotype has ten or more counts. Its specificity is unknown. Arm-PCR of CDR3 regions and iRepertoire HTBI primers were the basis on which TCR beta libraries were built. TCRdb re-called the multiplex PCR reads through MiXCR, storing one row per CDR3 protein. The table shows about 210,000 distinct CDR3 sequences, with roughly a fifth occurring only once. Time point given: newly diagnosed GD, antithyroid drugs for less than 3 months. PBMCs provided the RNA from which the TCR library was made. These data were also reused for a study on T cells in Graves' hyperthyroidism and ophthalmopathy. That source notes: The HTBI primer set served for first-round RT-PCR of the TCR CDR3.

This sequence was found in a woman aged 25-40 years with Graves disease. The specimen was peripheral blood mononuclear cells (PBMCs), collected at new diagnosis, from a patient treated with antithyroid drugs. This chain connects TRBV11-3 to TRBJ2-3; D unresolved. The CDR3 bases are TGTGCCAGCAGTGAGAGTGCGGACCCAGCCGGAGATACGCAGTATTTT. The encoded protein is CASSESADPAGDTQYF.